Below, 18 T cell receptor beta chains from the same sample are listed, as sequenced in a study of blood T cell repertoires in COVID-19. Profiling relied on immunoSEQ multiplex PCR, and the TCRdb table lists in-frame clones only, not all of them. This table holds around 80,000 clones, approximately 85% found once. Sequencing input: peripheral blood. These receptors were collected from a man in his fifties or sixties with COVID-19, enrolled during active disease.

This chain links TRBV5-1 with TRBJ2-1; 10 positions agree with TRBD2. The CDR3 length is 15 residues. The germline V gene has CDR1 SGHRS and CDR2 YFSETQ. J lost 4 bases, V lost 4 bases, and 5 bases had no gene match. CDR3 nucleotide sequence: TGCGCCAGCAGCCCAGGACTAGCGGAATACAATGAGCAGTTCTTC. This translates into CASSPGLAEYNEQFF.

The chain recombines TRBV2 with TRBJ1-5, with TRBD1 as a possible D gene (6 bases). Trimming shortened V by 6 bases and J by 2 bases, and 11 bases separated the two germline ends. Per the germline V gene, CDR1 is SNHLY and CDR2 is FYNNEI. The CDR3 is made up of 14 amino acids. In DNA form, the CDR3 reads TGTGCCAGCAGCCGACAGGAGGGCAATCAGCCCCAGCATTTT. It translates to CASSRQEGNQPQHF.

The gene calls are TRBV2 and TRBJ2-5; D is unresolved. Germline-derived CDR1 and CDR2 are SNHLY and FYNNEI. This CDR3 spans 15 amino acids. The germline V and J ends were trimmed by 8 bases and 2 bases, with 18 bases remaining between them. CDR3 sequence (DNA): TGTGCCAGCGGCGACATGATGGAAGAACAAGAGACCCAGTACTTC. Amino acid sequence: CASGDMMEEQETQYF.

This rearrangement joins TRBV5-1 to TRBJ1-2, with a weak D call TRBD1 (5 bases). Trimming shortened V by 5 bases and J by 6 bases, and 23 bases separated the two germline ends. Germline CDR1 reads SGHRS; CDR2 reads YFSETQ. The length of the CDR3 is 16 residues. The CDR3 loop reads CASSPAGGMSPNGYTF. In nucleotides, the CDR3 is TGCGCCAGCAGTCCAGCGGGGGGGATGTCACCGAATGGCTACACCTTC.

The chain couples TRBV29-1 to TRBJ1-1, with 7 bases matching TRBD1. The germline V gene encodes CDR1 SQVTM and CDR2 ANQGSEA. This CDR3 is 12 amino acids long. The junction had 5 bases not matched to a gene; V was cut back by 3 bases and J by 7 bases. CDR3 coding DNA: TGCAGCGTTGAGGCAGGGGGAGGTGAAGCTTTCTTT. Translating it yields CSVEAGGGEAFF.

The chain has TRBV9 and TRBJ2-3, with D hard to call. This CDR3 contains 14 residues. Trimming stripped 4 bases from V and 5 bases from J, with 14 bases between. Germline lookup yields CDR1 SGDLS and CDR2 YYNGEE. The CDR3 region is CASSPDPGVDTQYF. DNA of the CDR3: TGTGCCAGCAGCCCCGATCCGGGTGTAGATACGCAGTATTTT. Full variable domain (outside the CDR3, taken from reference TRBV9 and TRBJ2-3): DSGVTQTPKHLITATGQRVTLRCSPRSGDLSVYWYQQSLDQGLQFLIQYYNGEERAKGNILERFSAQQFPDLHSELNLSSLELGDSALYFCASSPDPGVDTQYFGPGTRLTVL.

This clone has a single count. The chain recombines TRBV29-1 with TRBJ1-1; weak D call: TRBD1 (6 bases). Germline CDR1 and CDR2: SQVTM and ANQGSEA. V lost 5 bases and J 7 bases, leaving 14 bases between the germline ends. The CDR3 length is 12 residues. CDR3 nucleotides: TGCAGCGTTACCGACAGGAGAAATGAAGCTTTCTTT. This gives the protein CSVTDRRNEAFF.

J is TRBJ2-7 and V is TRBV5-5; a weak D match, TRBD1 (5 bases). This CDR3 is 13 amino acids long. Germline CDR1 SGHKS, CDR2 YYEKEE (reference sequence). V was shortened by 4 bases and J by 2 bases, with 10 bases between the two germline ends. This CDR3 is CASSGPGTYEQYF. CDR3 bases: TGTGCCAGCAGCGGACCAGGGACCTACGAGCAGTACTTC.

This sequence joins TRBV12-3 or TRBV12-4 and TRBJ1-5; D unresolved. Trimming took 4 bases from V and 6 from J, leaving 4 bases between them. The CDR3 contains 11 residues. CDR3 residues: CASSSSQPQHF. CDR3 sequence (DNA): TGTGCCAGCAGTTCCAGTCAGCCCCAGCATTTT.

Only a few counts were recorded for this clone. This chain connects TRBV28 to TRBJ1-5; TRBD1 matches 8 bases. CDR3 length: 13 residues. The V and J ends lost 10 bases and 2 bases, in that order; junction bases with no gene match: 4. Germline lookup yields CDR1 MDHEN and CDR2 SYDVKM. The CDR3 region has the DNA TGTGCCACAGACAGGGGAGGCAATCAGCCCCAGCATTTT. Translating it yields CATDRGGNQPQHF.

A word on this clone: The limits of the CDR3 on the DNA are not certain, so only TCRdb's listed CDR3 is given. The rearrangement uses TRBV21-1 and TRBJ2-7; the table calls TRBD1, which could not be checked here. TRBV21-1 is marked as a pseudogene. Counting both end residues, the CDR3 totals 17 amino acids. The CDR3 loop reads CASSKVGSGTDSYEQYF.

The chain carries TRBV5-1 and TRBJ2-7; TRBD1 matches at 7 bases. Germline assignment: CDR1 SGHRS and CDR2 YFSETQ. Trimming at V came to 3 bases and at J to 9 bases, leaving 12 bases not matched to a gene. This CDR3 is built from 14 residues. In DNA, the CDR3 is TGCGCCAGCAGCTCCGGGACAGACCTAAGGTTGCAGTACTTC. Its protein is CASSSGTDLRLQYF.

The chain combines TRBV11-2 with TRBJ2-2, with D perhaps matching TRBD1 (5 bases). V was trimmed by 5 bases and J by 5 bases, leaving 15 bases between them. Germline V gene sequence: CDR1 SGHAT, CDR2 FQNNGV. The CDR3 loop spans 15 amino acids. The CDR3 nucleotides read TGTGCCAGCAGCAAGACAGTTGTCGGAACCGGGGAGCTGTTTTTT. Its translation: CASSKTVVGTGELFF.

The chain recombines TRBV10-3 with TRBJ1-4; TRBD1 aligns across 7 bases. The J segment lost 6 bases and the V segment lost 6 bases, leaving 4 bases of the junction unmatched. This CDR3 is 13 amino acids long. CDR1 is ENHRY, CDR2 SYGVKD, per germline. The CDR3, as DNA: TGTGCCATCAGGGACAGGCCGGATGAAAAACTGTTTTTT. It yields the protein CAIRDRPDEKLFF.

CDR3 DNA: TGTGCCAGCAGTCCCCGAGGGCGTCAGCCCCAGCATTTT. It encodes CASSPRGRQPQHF. The rearrangement links TRBV6-5 to TRBJ1-5; no reliable D call. This CDR3 spans 13 amino acids. Germline V gene sequence: CDR1 MNHEY, CDR2 SVGAGI. V lost 5 bases and J 6 bases, leaving 11 bases between the germline ends.

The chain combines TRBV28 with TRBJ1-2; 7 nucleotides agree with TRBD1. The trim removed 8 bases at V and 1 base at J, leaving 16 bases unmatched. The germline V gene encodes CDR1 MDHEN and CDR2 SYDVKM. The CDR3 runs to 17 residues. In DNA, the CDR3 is TGTGCCAGCTGTACTCCGACCCGGACAGGAGTTAACTATGGCTACACCTTC. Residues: CASCTPTRTGVNYGYTF.

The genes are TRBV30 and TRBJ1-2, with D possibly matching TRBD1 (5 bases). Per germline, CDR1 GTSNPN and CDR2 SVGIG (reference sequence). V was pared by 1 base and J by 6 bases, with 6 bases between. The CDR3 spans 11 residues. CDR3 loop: CAWSEGDGYTF. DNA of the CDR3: TGTGCCTGGAGTGAAGGGGATGGCTACACCTTC.

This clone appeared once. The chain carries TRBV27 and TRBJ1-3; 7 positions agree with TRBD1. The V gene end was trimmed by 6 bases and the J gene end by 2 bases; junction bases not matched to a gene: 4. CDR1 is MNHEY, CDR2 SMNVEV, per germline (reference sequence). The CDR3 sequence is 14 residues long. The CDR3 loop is CASSSTGTGNTIYF. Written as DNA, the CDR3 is TGTGCCAGCAGCTCGACAGGGACTGGAAACACCATATATTTT.